This T cell receptor (beta chain) stems from a study of monozygotic twins with inflammatory bowel disease (dated by TCRdb to the late 2010s). For context, the study as a whole: The complete study included 28 monozygotic twin pairs: 19 IBD-discordant Danish pairs and nine German pairs, of which four were IBD-concordant and five were IBD-discordant. Each individual had, on average, about 151 000 unique TCRalpha sequences and 181 000 unique TCRbeta sequences available for analysis. Within discordant pairs, disease-associated traits were sought mainly by comparing IBD patients with their genetically identical healthy co-twins. General findings and caveats noted by the study authors: Compared with healthy twins, IBD patients shared fewer clonotypes with other individuals, and the difference was most pronounced in patients with signs of disease activity. Measured by the inverse Simpson index, TCRbeta repertoire diversity was lower in IBD patients than in their healthy co-twins. Because patients received different immunosuppressive treatments, the repertoires may have picked up extra background noise and variability between individuals. The analysis was unable to tell apart different T cell subtypes. No difference in repertoire similarity was observed between concordant and discordant twins, possibly owing to limited statistical power. No single strong signal or clonotype linked to IBD turned up in the results, so the idea that one exists was not supported.

CDR1 DFQATT and CDR2 SNEGSKA were looked up in the germline V gene (reference sequence). Its CDR3 holds 15 amino acids, cysteine through phenylalanine. The record lacks a DNA sequence. From each donor, a roughly 2.5 ml peripheral blood sample was collected into PAXgene tubes and stored at -80 degrees C. Without any T cell sorting, total RNA was extracted from whole blood using the PAXgene blood miRNA kit on an automated QIAcube. Peripheral blood from monozygotic twin pairs who were concordant or discordant for inflammatory bowel disease underwent deep TCRalpha and TCRbeta repertoire profiling using unique molecular barcoding. For every twin pair, smoking habits were documented, and each individual was categorised as a current, former or never smoker. The method behind the library was 5' RACE. The input for every TCR library was around 4,000 ng of total RNA. cDNA was synthesized with SMARTScribe reverse transcriptase in eight separate reactions per sample. During cDNA synthesis, template switching was used to introduce unique molecular identifiers that contained a 6-nucleotide sample barcode. Two nested PCRs of around 15 and 10 cycles amplified the TCRalpha and TCRbeta cDNA, and bead purification followed each PCR. Before amplification, the cDNA was treated with uracil DNA-glycosylase and purified using the QIAquick PCR purification kit. In the second PCR, Illumina TruSeq-compatible adapters and sample-specific barcodes were added. TapeStation and Qubit were used to check library quality and concentration, and roughly 4.8 ng of each library went into the pool. Sequencing of pooled libraries was carried out on an Illumina HiSeq2500 single-index Rapid Run using 2 x 100 bp reads and custom sequencing primers. The original methods were these. PCR and sequencing errors were corrected by UMI-based consensus assembly using MiGEC version 1.2.6. MiXCR version 2.1.1 was used for V(D)J alignment, clonotype assembly and CDR3 extraction. To normalise gene usage, clonotype sharing and MAIT/NKT TCR abundance, the top 1000, 10 000 and 20 000 clonotypes in each sample were analysed. After downsampling to 27 000 UMIs, diversity was calculated as the inverse Simpson index using the vegan R package. Paired Mann-Whitney U tests were applied to discordant twin pairs, with Benjamini-Hochberg correction for multiple testing. With the reads reprocessed by TCRdb, a single entry stands for each CDR3 protein sequence and no DNA is reported. What appears here as the V and J calls and clone size reflects TCRdb's work, not the paper's. The sample table includes around 380,000 distinct CDR3 sequences. The ten top clones hold under 3% of the sample.

With respect to this clonotype: This clone's antigen is unknown.

Material: blood. The sequence links TRBV20-1 to TRBJ2-7; without DNA, the TCRdb call of TRBD2 cannot be checked. The clonotype comes from a human donor with ulcerative colitis or Crohn's disease, or a healthy co-twin of an affected twin (not recorded which). The CDR3 protein sequence reads: CSATPPTGVNYEQYF.